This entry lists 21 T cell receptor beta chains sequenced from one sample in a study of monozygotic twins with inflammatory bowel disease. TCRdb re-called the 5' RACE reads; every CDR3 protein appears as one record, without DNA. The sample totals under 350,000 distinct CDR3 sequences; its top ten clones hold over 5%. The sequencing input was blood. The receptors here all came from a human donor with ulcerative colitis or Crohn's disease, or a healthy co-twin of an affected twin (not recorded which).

The CDR3 loop reads CASSYYGGGTGELFF. The chain links TRBV6-2 or TRBV6-3 to TRBJ2-2; the TRBD1 assignment by TCRdb is unverifiable without DNA. In germline, CDR1 is MNHEY, CDR2 SVGEGT. The length of the CDR3 is 15 residues.

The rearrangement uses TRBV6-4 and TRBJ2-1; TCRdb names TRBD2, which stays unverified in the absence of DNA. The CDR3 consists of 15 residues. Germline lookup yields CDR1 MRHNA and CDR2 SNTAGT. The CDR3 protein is CASSGLHTEINEQFF.

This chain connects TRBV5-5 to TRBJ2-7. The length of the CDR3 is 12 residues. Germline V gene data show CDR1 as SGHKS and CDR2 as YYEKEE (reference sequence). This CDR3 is CASSLLGFEQYF. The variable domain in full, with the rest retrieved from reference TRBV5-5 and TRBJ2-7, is DAGVTQSPTHLIKTRGQQVTLRCSPISGHKSVSWYQQVLGQGPQFIFQYYEKEERGRGNFPDRFSARQFPNYSSELNVNALLLGDSALYLCASSLLGFEQYFGPGTRLTVT.

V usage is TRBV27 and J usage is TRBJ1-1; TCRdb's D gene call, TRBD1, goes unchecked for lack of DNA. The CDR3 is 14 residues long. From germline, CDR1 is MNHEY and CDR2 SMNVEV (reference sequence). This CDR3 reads CASRGTGSSAEAFF.

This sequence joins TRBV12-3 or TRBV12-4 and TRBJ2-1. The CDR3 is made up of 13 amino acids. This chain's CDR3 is CASSLVGNNEQFF.

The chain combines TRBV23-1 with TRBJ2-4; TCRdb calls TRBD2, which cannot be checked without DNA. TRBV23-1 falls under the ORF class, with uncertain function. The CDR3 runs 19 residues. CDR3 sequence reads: CASSQSTSGGSLAKNIQYF.

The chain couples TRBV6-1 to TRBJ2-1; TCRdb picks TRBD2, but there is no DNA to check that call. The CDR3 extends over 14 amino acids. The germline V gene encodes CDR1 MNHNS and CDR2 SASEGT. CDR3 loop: CASKLAGEYNEQFF.

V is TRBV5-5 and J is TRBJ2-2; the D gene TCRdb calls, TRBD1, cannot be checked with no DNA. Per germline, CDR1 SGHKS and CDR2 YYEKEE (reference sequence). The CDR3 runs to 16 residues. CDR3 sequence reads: CASGVPGPVDTGELFF.

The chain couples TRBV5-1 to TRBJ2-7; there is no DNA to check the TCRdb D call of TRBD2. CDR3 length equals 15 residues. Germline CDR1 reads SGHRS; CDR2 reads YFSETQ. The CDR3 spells CASSLAGGGGYEQYF.

CDR3 sequence reads: CASSTGQDFYNEQFF. The V gene is TRBV7-8, the J gene TRBJ2-1; TCRdb outputs TRBD1, but without DNA this stays unchecked. Germline-derived CDR1 and CDR2 are SGHVS and FQNEAQ. The CDR3 sequence is 15 residues long.

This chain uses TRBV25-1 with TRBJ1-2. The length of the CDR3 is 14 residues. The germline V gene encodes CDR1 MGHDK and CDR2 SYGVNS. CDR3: CASSELGSDYGYTF.

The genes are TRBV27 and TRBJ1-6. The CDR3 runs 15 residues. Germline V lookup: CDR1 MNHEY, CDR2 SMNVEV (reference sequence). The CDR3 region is CASSPLTEDNSPLHF.

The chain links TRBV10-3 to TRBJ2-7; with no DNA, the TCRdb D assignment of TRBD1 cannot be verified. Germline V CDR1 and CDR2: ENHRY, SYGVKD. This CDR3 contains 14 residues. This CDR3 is CAISESQGVSEQYF.

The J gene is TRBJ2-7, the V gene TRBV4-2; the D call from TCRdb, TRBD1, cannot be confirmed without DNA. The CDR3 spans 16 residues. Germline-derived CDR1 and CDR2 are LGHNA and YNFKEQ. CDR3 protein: CASSQPPFSGTYEQYF.

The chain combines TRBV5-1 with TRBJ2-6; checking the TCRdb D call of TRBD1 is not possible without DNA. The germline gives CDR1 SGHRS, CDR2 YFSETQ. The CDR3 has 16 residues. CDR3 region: CASSLEGTSGANVLTF.

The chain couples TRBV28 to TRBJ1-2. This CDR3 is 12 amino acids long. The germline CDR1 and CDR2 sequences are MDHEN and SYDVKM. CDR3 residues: CASQFVGYGYTF.

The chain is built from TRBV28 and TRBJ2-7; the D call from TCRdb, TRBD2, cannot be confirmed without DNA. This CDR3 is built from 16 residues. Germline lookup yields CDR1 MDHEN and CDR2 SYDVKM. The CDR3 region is CASRPTGTAVSFEQYF.

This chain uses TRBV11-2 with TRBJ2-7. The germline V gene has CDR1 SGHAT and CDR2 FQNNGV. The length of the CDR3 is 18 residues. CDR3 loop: CASSLLGLGRVGANEQYF.

The CDR3 spells CASTDTGQGGQPQHF. The rearrangement uses TRBV12-3 or TRBV12-4 and TRBJ1-5; the D call of TRBD1 rests on TCRdb alone, since no DNA is present to check it. CDR3 length: 15 residues.

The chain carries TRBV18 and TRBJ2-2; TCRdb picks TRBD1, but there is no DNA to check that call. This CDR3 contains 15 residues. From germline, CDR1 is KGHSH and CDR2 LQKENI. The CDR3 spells CASSTGQGGTGELFF.

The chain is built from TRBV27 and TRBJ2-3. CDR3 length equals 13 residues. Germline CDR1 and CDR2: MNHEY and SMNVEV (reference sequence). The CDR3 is CASSLRITDTQYF.